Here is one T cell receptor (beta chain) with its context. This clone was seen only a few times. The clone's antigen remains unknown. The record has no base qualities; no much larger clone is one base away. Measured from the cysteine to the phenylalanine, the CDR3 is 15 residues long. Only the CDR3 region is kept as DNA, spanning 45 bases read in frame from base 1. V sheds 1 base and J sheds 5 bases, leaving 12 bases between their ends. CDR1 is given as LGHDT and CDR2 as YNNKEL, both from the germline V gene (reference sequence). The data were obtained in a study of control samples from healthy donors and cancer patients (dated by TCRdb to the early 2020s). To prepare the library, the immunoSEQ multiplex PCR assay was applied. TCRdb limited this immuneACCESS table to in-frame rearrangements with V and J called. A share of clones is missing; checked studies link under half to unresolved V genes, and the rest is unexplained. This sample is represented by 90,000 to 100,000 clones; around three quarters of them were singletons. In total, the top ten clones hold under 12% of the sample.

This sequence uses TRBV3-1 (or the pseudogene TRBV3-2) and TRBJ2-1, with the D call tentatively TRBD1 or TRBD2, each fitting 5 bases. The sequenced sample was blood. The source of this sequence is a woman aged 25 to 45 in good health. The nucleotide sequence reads TGTGCCAGCAGCCAAGTGGGACCCGGCCACAATGAGCAGTTCTTC. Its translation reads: CASSQVGPGHNEQFF.